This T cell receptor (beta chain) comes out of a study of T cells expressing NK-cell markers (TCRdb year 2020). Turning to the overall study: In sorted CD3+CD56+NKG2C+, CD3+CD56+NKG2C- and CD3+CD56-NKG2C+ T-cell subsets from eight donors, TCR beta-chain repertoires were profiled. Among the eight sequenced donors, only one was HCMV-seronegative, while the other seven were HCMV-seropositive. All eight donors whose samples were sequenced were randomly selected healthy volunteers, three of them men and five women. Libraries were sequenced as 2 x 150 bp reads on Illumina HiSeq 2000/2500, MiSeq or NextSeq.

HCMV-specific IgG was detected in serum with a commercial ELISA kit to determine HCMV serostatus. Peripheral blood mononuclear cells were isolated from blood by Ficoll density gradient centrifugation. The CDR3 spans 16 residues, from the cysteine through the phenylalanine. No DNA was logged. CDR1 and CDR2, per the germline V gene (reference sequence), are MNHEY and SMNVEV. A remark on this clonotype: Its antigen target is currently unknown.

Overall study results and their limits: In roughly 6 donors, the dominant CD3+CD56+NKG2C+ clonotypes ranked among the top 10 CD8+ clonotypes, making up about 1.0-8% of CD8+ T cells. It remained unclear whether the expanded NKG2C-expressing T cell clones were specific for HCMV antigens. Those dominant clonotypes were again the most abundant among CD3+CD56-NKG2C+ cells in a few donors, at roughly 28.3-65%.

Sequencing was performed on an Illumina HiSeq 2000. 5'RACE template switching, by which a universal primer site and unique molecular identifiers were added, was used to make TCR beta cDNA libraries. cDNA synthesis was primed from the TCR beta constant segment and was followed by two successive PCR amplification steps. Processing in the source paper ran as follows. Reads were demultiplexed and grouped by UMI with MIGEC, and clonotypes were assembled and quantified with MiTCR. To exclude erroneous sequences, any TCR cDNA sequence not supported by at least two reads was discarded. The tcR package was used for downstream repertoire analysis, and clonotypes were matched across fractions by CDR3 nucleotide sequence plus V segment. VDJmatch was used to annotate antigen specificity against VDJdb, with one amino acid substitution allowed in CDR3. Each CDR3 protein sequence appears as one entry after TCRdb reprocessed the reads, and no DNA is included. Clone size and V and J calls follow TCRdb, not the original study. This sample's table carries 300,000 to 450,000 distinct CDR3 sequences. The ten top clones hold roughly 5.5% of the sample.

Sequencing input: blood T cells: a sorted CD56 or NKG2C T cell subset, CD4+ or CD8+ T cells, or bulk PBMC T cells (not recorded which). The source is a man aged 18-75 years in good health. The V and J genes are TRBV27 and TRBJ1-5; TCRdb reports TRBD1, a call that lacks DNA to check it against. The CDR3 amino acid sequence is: CASSSRDRGPNQPQHF.